Listed below are T cell receptor beta chains from one sample, sequenced in a study of T-cell reconstitution after alpha-beta-depleted transplantation in children. Each CDR3 protein gets one entry after TCRdb re-called the PCR reads with MiXCR. Of around 240,000 distinct CDR3 sequences listed, 9% to 10% are singletons. This material consisted of PBMCs from the stem cell graft donor, taken from the stem cell graft. The receptor set was obtained from a human donor who donated a stem cell graft to a child with SCID. Each CDR3 is given with its conserved first and last residue. A D gene is named only where the DNA matches it firmly. A clone size is listed for some rows: how often the clone was seen (once, few, many), or a class if it is expanded.

clone size | J gene | D gene | V gene | CDR3 DNA | CDR3 protein
many | TRBJ1-1 | TRBD1 | TRBV4-3 | TGCGCCAGCAGCCAAGCATACAGGGGCGGGACTGAAGCTTTCTTT | CASSQAYRGGTEAFF
many | TRBJ2-3 | - | TRBV20-1 | TGCAGTGCCCGGTCAGGGGTGACAGATACGCAGTATTTT | CSARSGVTDTQYF
many | TRBJ2-5 | TRBD2 | TRBV12-3/TRBV12-4 | TGTGCCAGCAGTCCTAGCGGGGAGTCCCAGTACTTC | CASSPSGESQYF
many | TRBJ2-7 | - | TRBV20-1 | TGCAGTGCTAGAGGAACAGAGAAAGCTTACGAGCAGTACTTC | CSARGTEKAYEQYF
many | TRBJ1-2 | TRBD1 | TRBV7-6 | TGTGCCAGCAGCTTAGGCGGACCGTTCGGACAGGGGGAGGGAGGCTACACCTTC | CASSLGGPFGQGEGGYTF
many | TRBJ2-3 | - | TRBV12-3/TRBV12-4 | TGTGCCAGCAGCCCCGACAGGCTGCCCGAAGATACGCAGTATTTT | CASSPDRLPEDTQYF
- | TRBJ2-6 | TRBD1 | TRBV19 | TGTGCCAGTAGTATCCCCCCTGGACAGGGTCCTCTGGGGGCCAAAGTCCTGACTTTC | CASSIPPGQGPLGAKVLTF
many | TRBJ2-7 | TRBD2 | TRBV20-1 | TGCAGTGCCTCGGGACTATTCTCCTACGAGCAGTACTTC | CSASGLFSYEQYF
many | TRBJ2-2 | - | TRBV28 | TGTGCCAGCAGCTCCGGAGGGGGGGTATGGATCGGGGAGCTGTTTTTT | CASSSGGGVWIGELFF
many | TRBJ2-3 | TRBD1 | TRBV5-1 | TGCGCCAGCAGCTTTACCGGGACAGGGGGCGATGGGGATACGCAGTATTTT | CASSFTGTGGDGDTQYF
many | TRBJ2-3 | TRBD1 | TRBV29-1 | TGCAGCGCCCGACAGGGAAAGGGGGATACGCAGTATTTT | CSARQGKGDTQYF
many | TRBJ1-1 | - | TRBV5-5 | TGTGCCAGCAGCTTGATGGTTGGGAACACTGAAGCTTTCTTT | CASSLMVGNTEAFF
many | TRBJ2-2 | TRBD2 | TRBV18 | TGTGCCAGCTCACCACTTCTAGCGGCCACTACGAACACCGGGGAGCTGTTTTTT | CASSPLLAATTNTGELFF
few | TRBJ2-5 | TRBD2 | TRBV4-2 | TGTGCCAGCAGCCAAGATTCTAGCGGGGGGGCAGAGACCCAGTACTTC | CASSQDSSGGAETQYF
few | TRBJ2-5 | TRBD2 | TRBV4-1 | TGCGCCAGCAGCCAACTGCTTACTAGCGGGGGTGAAGAGACCCAGTACTTC | CASSQLLTSGGEETQYF
many | TRBJ1-3 | - | TRBV20-1 | TGCAGTGCTAGCAGATACGGAAACACCATATATTTT | CSASRYGNTIYF
many | TRBJ1-2 | TRBD1 | TRBV20-1 | TGCAGTGCTAGATTCGGGACAGGGCAGGGAGGCTACACCTTC | CSARFGTGQGGYTF
many | TRBJ1-5 | - | TRBV4-3 | TGCGCCAGCAGCCATTCCTTTGGCACAGGGATTAGCAATCAGCCCCAGCATTTT | CASSHSFGTGISNQPQHF
many | TRBJ2-3 | - | TRBV19 | TGTGCCAGTAGTATTTTTGCAGGCACAGATACGCAGTATTTT | CASSIFAGTDTQYF
- | TRBJ1-1 | - | TRBV30 | TGTGCCTGGAGTCTTCTCGGGGGAGGGGAGGGGACTGAAGCTTTCTTT | CAWSLLGGGEGTEAFF
many | TRBJ1-5 | - | TRBV7-2 | TGTGCCAGCAGCTTAGAACCGGGAAATCAGCCCCAGCATTTT | CASSLEPGNQPQHF
few | TRBJ2-7 | - | TRBV5-6 | TGTGCCAGCAGCCTCGCATGGAGCTCCTACGAGCAGTACTTC | CASSLAWSSYEQYF
few | TRBJ2-3 | - | TRBV7-3 | TGTGCCAGCAGCCCGAAAGCCGGGGAAGATACGCAGTATTTT | CASSPKAGEDTQYF
many | TRBJ2-5 | - | TRBV10-3 | TGTGCCATCAGTGAGGAGGGAACCCTAGCGCCCCAAGAGACCCAGTACTTC | CAISEEGTLAPQETQYF
many | TRBJ2-1 | - | TRBV5-1 | TGCGCCAGCAGCTCAGGCCTAAGGGACTCCGACAATGAGCAGTTCTTC | CASSSGLRDSDNEQFF
many | TRBJ2-3 | - | TRBV12-3/TRBV12-4 | TGTGCCAGCAGGATTCCGACAACCACAGATACGCAGTATTTT | CASRIPTTTDTQYF
few | TRBJ1-1 | - | TRBV10-3 | TGTGCCATCACCGGGGGGGAATTGAACACTGAAGCTTTCTTT | CAITGGELNTEAFF
many | TRBJ2-7 | TRBD1 | TRBV7-3 | TGTGCCAGCAGCTCGGCCGGGACAGCCTCCTACGAGCAGTACTTC | CASSSAGTASYEQYF
many | TRBJ2-1 | - | TRBV27 | TGTGCCAGCAGTTTACCACCAGCTGGGGCCGGGTACAATGAGCAGTTCTTC | CASSLPPAGAGYNEQFF
many | TRBJ1-1 | - | TRBV27 | TGTGCCAGCAGTTTTAGGTCTCTCACTGAAGCTTTCTTT | CASSFRSLTEAFF
- | TRBJ2-3 | - | TRBV2 | TGTGCCACCACAGGGACGGATACGCAGTATTTT | CATTGTDTQYF
many | TRBJ1-3 | TRBD1 | TRBV28 | TGTGCCAGCAGTATATCCCCGGGACAGGGAAACACCATATATTTT | CASSISPGQGNTIYF
many | TRBJ2-3 | - | TRBV10-3 | TGTGCCATCAGTGAAGGGGTACAGGGTGGAACAGATACGCAGTATTTT | CAISEGVQGGTDTQYF
many | TRBJ1-6 | - | TRBV5-1 | TGCGCCAGCAGCTTGGGGTCTTTGGGGAATTCACCCCTCCACTTT | CASSLGSLGNSPLHF
many | TRBJ2-3 | TRBD1 | TRBV7-9 | TGTGCCAGCGGTCGACAGGGAACTAACACAGATACGCAGTATTTT | CASGRQGTNTDTQYF
few | TRBJ2-1 | - | TRBV15 | TGTGCCACCAGCAGAATAGGAAGGAAAACTGAGCAGTTCTTC | CATSRIGRKTEQFF
few | TRBJ2-6 | - | TRBV14 | TGTGCCAGCAGCCAAGCTGGGGCCAACGTCCTGACTTTC | CASSQAGANVLTF
- | TRBJ2-1 | TRBD1 | TRBV20-1 | TGCAGTGCCCCCCGGGGCAGGGGGAATGAGCAGTTCTTC | CSAPRGRGNEQFF
few | TRBJ2-1 | TRBD2 | TRBV20-1 | TGCAGTGCCCTGTCCGGGCACCGTAGGTCGGGGGGGCGTTACAATGAGCAGTTCTTC | CSALSGHRRSGGRYNEQFF
many | TRBJ1-3 | - | TRBV10-2 | TGCGCCAGCAGAGACGGGACCTTAAACCCACCGGCCAGGAACACCATATATTTT | CASRDGTLNPPARNTIYF
many | TRBJ1-5 | TRBD1 | TRBV5-1 | TGCGCCAGCAGCTTGGAGGGGGCGGGGGATCAGCCCCAGCATTTT | CASSLEGAGDQPQHF
many | TRBJ1-1 | - | TRBV5-1 | TGCGCCAGCAGCATCAGAGAGAACACTGAAGCTTTCTTT | CASSIRENTEAFF
many | TRBJ1-5 | - | TRBV6-1 | TGTGCCAGCAGTGAAATGGGGAGGTCAGGGCATCAGCCCCAGCATTTT | CASSEMGRSGHQPQHF
- | TRBJ2-7 | - | TRBV2 | TGTGCCAGCATCCAGAGGTCCGAGGGCGAGCAGTACTTC | CASIQRSEGEQYF
many | TRBJ1-2 | TRBD1 | TRBV6-5 | TGTGCCAGCAGTTCCAACAGGGTTCCCCCACCGGGACAGAAACGAAACTATGGCTACACCTTC | CASSSNRVPPPGQKRNYGYTF
many | TRBJ2-3 | TRBD2 | TRBV20-1 | TGCAGTGCTTTACCCGGGACTAGAGGCACAGATACGCAGTATTTT | CSALPGTRGTDTQYF
- | TRBJ2-2 | - | TRBV21-1 | TGTGCCAGCTCCAGGGGGGGGCCCGCGAACACCGGGGAGCTGTTTTTT | CASSRGGPANTGELFF
many | TRBJ1-2 | - | TRBV20-1 | TGCAGTGCACGACCCGGGACACTCTACTATGGCTACACCTTC | CSARPGTLYYGYTF
many | TRBJ1-6 | - | TRBV7-2 | TGTGCCAGCAGCTTTTATGGGGCGGGATCACCCCTCCACTTT | CASSFYGAGSPLHF
few | TRBJ2-7 | - | TRBV3-1 | TGTGCCAGCAGTTGGGGTTGGGACACATACTACGAGCAGTACTTC | CASSWGWDTYYEQYF
many | TRBJ1-6 | TRBD1 | TRBV20-1 | TGCAGTGCCCCAACCCGGGACAGGCTTAATTCACCCCTCCACTTT | CSAPTRDRLNSPLHF
many | TRBJ2-1 | - | TRBV20-1 | TGCAGTGCTAGAGATAGTCGGGGGGCGAGCTCCTACAATGAGCAGTTCTTC | CSARDSRGASSYNEQFF
many | TRBJ2-2 | - | TRBV9 | TGTGCCAGCACCACCGGGACAACCACCGGGGAGCTGTTTTTT | CASTTGTTTGELFF
many | TRBJ2-1 | TRBD2 | TRBV11-1 | TGTGCCAGCAGCCTACGACGTGCTACTAGCGGGGGGGCATCCTACAATGAGCAGTTCTTC | CASSLRRATSGGASYNEQFF
many | TRBJ2-3 | - | TRBV20-1 | TGCAGTGCTAGCCTGGGACTGGACGGGACAGATACGCAGTATTTT | CSASLGLDGTDTQYF
many | TRBJ2-7 | TRBD1 | TRBV6-5 | TGTGCCAGCAGTTACGGGCAGGGGGCACGGTACGAGCAGTACTTC | CASSYGQGARYEQYF
many | TRBJ2-1 | TRBD2 | TRBV24-1 | TGTGCCACCAGTGATTTTGGACTAGCGGGGGTACAGTTCTTC | CATSDFGLAGVQFF
- | TRBJ1-3 | - | TRBV12-3/TRBV12-4 | TGTGCCAGCAGTTTCTCTGGAGGGTCTGGAAACACCATATATTTT | CASSFSGGSGNTIYF
many | TRBJ1-5 | - | TRBV7-2 | TGTGCCAGCAGCCCCCTTGATGGCAATCAGCCCCAGCATTTT | CASSPLDGNQPQHF